Listed here are 7 T cell receptor beta chains from one sample, sequenced in a study of OX40 agonist ivuxolimab in advanced cancers. Profiled with immunoSEQ multiplex PCR; TCRdb holds only in-frame clones, not every one. In the table there are approximately 60,000 clones, roughly 91% of which are singletons. The source was CD4+ or CD8+ T cells sorted from blood, collected in a trial of the OX40 agonist ivuxolimab. The receptors were sampled from an adult with an advanced solid tumor such as melanoma, head and neck, liver or kidney cancer.

The CDR3 spells CASNQQGDSNQPQHF. The CDR3 nucleotides read TGTGCCAGCAACCAACAGGGAGATAGCAATCAGCCCCAGCATTTT. The genes are TRBV6-1 and TRBJ1-5; weak D call: TRBD1 (6 bases). CDR1 is MNHNS, CDR2 SASEGT, per germline. The CDR3 runs to 15 residues. Deletions cut 7 bases from V and 0 bases from J, with 13 bases between.

J is TRBJ2-7 and V is TRBV2, with 8 bases aligning to TRBD2. CDR3 length: 15 residues. The germline gives CDR1 SNHLY, CDR2 FYNNEI. V shed 7 bases, J shed 2 bases, and the junction held 10 bases outside the gene matches. CDR3 nucleotide sequence: TGTGCCAGCATCGATGTAGCGGGAATCACCTACGAGCAGTACTTC. As protein: CASIDVAGITYEQYF.

The V gene is TRBV7-9, the J gene TRBJ1-1; D uncertain. This CDR3 spans 13 amino acids. Germline CDR1 and CDR2: SEHNR and FQNEAQ (reference sequence). Trimming cost V 1 base and J 4 bases, with 7 bases left between them. CDR3 residues: CASSLGGPTEAFF. CDR3 bases: TGTGCCAGCAGCTTAGGAGGGCCCACTGAAGCTTTCTTT.

The chain has TRBV6-4 and TRBJ1-2; TRBD1 is a possible D gene (5 bases). CDR3 length: 12 amino acids. Trimming left V 3 bases short and J 8 bases short, with 10 bases between. Germline V CDR1 and CDR2: MRHNA, SNTAGT. The CDR3 DNA reads TGTGCCAGCAGTGAAAGGGGCCGGGGCTACACCTTC. Translating gives CASSERGRGYTF.

The chain has TRBV11-2 and TRBJ1-2; 7 nucleotides agree with TRBD1. Germline CDR1 reads SGHAT; CDR2 reads FQNNGV. The V gene end was trimmed by 4 bases and the J gene end by 2 bases; junction bases not matched to a gene: 13. The CDR3 is 17 residues long. CDR3 DNA: TGTGCCAGCAGCTCCACCTCAGGGGGGACCGGGAACTATGGCTACACCTTC. Its protein is CASSSTSGGTGNYGYTF.

A word on this clone: Other DNA sequences within the sample encode an identical CDR3. The V and J genes are TRBV7-2 and TRBJ2-1, with D possibly being TRBD1 (6 bases). The CDR3 runs 14 residues. CDR1 and CDR2 (germline): SGHTA, FQGNSA. V dropped 5 bases and J dropped 6 bases, with 14 bases sitting between them. In DNA form, the CDR3 reads TGTGCCAGCAGCCTAGGGGGTAGGGTCAATGAGCAGTTCTTC. This sequence encodes CASSLGGRVNEQFF.

V usage is TRBV21-1 and J usage is TRBJ2-2; TRBD1 was called by the table and not checked on the DNA. TRBV21-1 is a listed pseudogene. CDR3 size: 16 residues. The CDR3 DNA is TGTGCCAGCAGCAAAGAGTGGCAGGGTAACACCGGGGAGCTGTTTTTT. Translated: CASSKEWQGNTGELFF.